The T cell receptor (beta chain) described here comes from a study of beta chain features in type 1 diabetes (dated by TCRdb to 2016 to 2019). Context from the whole study: Mean age, gender distribution, total cell number and subset yield did not differ between patients and healthy donors. A total of roughly 99,000,000 sorted cells were examined across all samples, and the number of cells per subset was strongly correlated with RNA yield. In the study, TCRB repertoires of sorted circulating CD4+ T cell subsets from recently diagnosed type 1 diabetes patients were compared with those of matched healthy donors. Naive and central memory subsets were obtained from all 30 or so donors, but regulatory and stem cell-like memory subsets were isolated from only 8 patients and 8 healthy donors.

In this sample, this clone turned up a few times. The antigen this receptor binds is unknown. Within one base of it there is no much larger clone, and no base qualities were kept. A single peripheral blood draw of about 116 mL on average was collected from each donor into heparinised tubes. A BD FACSAria II and a panel including CD45RO, CCR7, CD25, CD127, CD95 and CD27 were used to sort naive, central memory, regulatory and stem cell-like memory CD4+ T cells. All sorted populations exceeded 95% purity. PBMCs were isolated right away by Lymphoprep density gradient centrifugation and were stained directly, without culture. Samples were stained and sorted in pairs, with one healthy donor and one patient per experiment, so that batch effects were minimized. The High Capacity cDNA Reverse Transcription Kit was used to reverse transcribe all of the isolated RNA, meaning that expressed TCRB transcripts were what got sequenced. Deep immunoSEQ sequencing was applied to naive, central memory and regulatory T cell samples, giving an average of about 3.8 million total reads per sample. After sorted cells were lysed in RLT buffer, RNA was extracted with DNase-treated RNeasy Micro or Mini kits, with the choice depending on cell number. Each cell subset was processed separately to prevent cross-contamination, with patient and healthy donor samples processed together. TCRB sequences were amplified from cDNA with the immunoSEQ multiplex PCR, producing 87-bp fragments spanning the CDR3 region. The amplicons were sequenced using the Illumina HiSeq platform. In the original analysis: Synthetic template baselines were used to correct PCR bias computationally, reads within Hamming distance 2 were collapsed, and singletons that could not be merged were discarded. By aligning reads against IMGT, V, D and J genes, CDR3 length, and insertions or deletions at six rearrangement sites were assigned. Clonotype counts were normalized to sorted cell number within each subset before computing true diversity and Gini coefficients with the tcR R package. Repertoire sharing was quantified using the overlap coefficient calculated on TCRB nucleotide sequences. Out-of-frame TCRB sequences from naive cells were analyzed to stand in for the pre-selection repertoire. This immuneACCESS table, as held by TCRdb, lists in-frame sequences with V and J called but not all clones. Of the missing ones, under half trace to an unresolved V gene in checked studies; the others have no known cause. The V and J calls and the clone size are those of that table, but D and trimming were determined from the DNA. This sample comprises about 660,000 clones, around an eighth of them detected only once. Roughly 0.04% of the sample comes from the top ten.

Study-wide conclusions, independent of this receptor: A moderate but significant shortening of TCRB CDR3 length was observed in type 1 diabetes patients in all four CD4+ subsets. Naive, central memory and regulatory TCRB repertoires appeared more similar among patients than among healthy donors. Because cDNA was sequenced instead of genomic DNA, activated cells with high expression could be over-represented, although the groups did not differ in activation or CD3 levels. Only small numbers of individuals were included in the HLA sub-analyses, which left unresolved whether HLA type had any influence on TCRB rearrangement. At VDJ recombination sites, patients with type 1 diabetes made fewer insertions and deleted more nucleotides, a pattern implying thymic rearrangement abnormalities. PCR might favor shorter templates, but patient and control samples were amplified and corrected together, so any skew would affect both groups equally.

There are 14 amino acids in the CDR3, from cysteine to phenylalanine inclusive. The retained sequence is limited to the CDR3, 42 bases, with the frame set at the first base. CDR1 is given as LNHDA and CDR2 as SQIVND, both from the germline V gene (reference sequence). The V end gives up 3 bases and the J end 6 bases, leaving 8 bases in the junction not matched to a gene. This receptor was obtained from a young man with type 1 diabetes. Sequencing was done on a sample of naive CD4+ T cells from blood. The cell subset or site label, as the study defines it: true naive CD4+ T cells. The chain links TRBV19 with TRBJ2-7, with 7 bases in between that match TRBD1. The nucleotide sequence is given as TGTGCCAGTAGTATCGGGACAGCGAATGGCGAGCAGTACTTC. This encodes CASSIGTANGEQYF.